The 26 T cell receptor beta chains presented below share a single source sample, sequenced in a study of preoperative IRX-2 immunotherapy in early breast cancer. Treatment defined: preoperative locoregional IRX-2 cytokine immunotherapy. Method: immunoSEQ multiplex PCR; TCRdb's copy keeps in-frame clones and lacks some. The table has 35,000 to 40,000 clones, 82% seen once. Sequencing used lymph node tissue, obtained after IRX-2 immunotherapy. The receptors derive from a human donor with breast cancer.

This clone appeared a single time. V is TRBV11-1 and J is TRBJ2-5, with D possibly called TRBD1 or TRBD2 (5 bases each). The germline V and J ends were trimmed by 0 bases and 4 bases, with 9 bases remaining between them. Germline CDR1 is SGHAT and CDR2 is FQDESV (reference sequence). This CDR3 region has 14 residues. CDR3: CASSLAGDGETQYF. CDR3 nucleotides: TGTGCCAGCAGCTTAGCGGGGGACGGAGAGACCCAGTACTTC.

The V gene is TRBV5-1, the J gene TRBJ1-5; D unresolved. The germline gives CDR1 SGHRS, CDR2 YFSETQ. The CDR3 totals 15 residues. Trimming removed 0 bases from V and 1 base from J, with 8 bases in between. This chain's CDR3 is CASSLAGRSNQPQHF. DNA of the CDR3: TGCGCCAGCAGCTTGGCTGGGCGAAGCAATCAGCCCCAGCATTTT. Looking up the rest from reference TRBV5-1 and TRBJ1-5 gives the full variable domain: KAGVTQTPRYLIKTRGQQVTLSCSPISGHRSVSWYQQTPGQGLQFLFEYFSETQRNKGNFPGRFSGRQFSNSRSEMNVSTLELGDSALYLCASSLAGRSNQPQHFGDGTRLSIL.

The V gene is TRBV11-1, the J gene TRBJ1-6; TRBD1 agrees at 9 bases. The CDR3 is made up of 17 amino acids. V trimming: 3 bases; J trimming: 3 bases; junction bases outside the gene matches: 6. Per germline, CDR1 SGHAT and CDR2 FQDESV (reference sequence). CDR3 sequence: CASSLGQGMDYNSPLHF. The DNA of the CDR3 is TGTGCCAGCAGCTTGGGACAGGGTATGGACTATAATTCACCCCTCCACTTT. The complete variable domain, with remaining parts taken from reference TRBV11-1 and TRBJ1-6, reads EAEVAQSPRYKITEKSQAVAFWCDPISGHATLYWYRQILGQGPELLVQFQDESVVDDSQLPKDRFSAERLKGVDSTLKIQPAELGDSAMYLCASSLGQGMDYNSPLHFGNGTRLTVT.

This clone was found once. One end of the junction is discordant with germline, which a read error may explain. V is TRBV6-8 and J is TRBJ1-2; D gene uncertain. CDR1 MNHGY and CDR2 SAAAGT come from the germline V gene. This CDR3 is 13 amino acids long. The CDR3 sequence is CAISKEKYYGYTF. The CDR3 DNA is TGTGCCATCAGTAAAGAAAAATACTATGGCTACACCTTC.

The rearrangement uses TRBV19 and TRBJ2-2, with D unclear. The V gene lost 3 bases and the J gene lost 4 bases, with 18 bases spanning the gap. Germline V gene data show CDR1 as LNHDA and CDR2 as SQIVND (reference sequence). CDR3 length: 17 amino acids. Written as DNA, the CDR3 is TGTGCCAGTAGTATTATCGGCCATGGCAGATTCACCGGGGAGCTGTTTTTT. It encodes CASSIIGHGRFTGELFF.

The CDR3: CASSGLWRSKSPVGNSPLHF. For the CDR3, the DNA is TGCGCCAGCAGTGGACTCTGGAGGAGTAAATCACCGGTAGGTAATTCACCCCTCCACTTT. The chain couples TRBV10-2 to TRBJ1-6, with unresolved D. Germline assignment: CDR1 WSHSY and CDR2 SAAADI. The CDR3 is 20 amino acids. V lost 4 bases, J lost 6 bases, and 28 bases lay in between.

V is TRBV28 and J is TRBJ1-1, with TRBD1 matching over 9 bases. The CDR3 totals 15 residues. Trimming took 4 bases from V and 4 from J; bases not matched to a gene: 7. CDR1 is MDHEN, CDR2 SYDVKM, per germline. In DNA, the CDR3 is TGTGCCAGCAGTTCTCCCGGGGGACAGGGCACTGAAGCTTTCTTT. This gives the protein CASSSPGGQGTEAFF.

For the CDR3, the DNA is TGTGCCAGCAGCCCTGGGGGCAGCTTAACTAACTATGGCTACACCTTC. It yields the protein CASSPGGSLTNYGYTF. This sequence joins TRBV7-7 and TRBJ1-2; perhaps TRBD1 as D (6 bases). This CDR3 spans 16 amino acids. V was cut by 5 bases and J by 0 bases, with 16 bases left in between. Germline loops: CDR1 SSHAT, CDR2 FNYEAQ (reference sequence).

CDR3 nucleotides: TGTGCCAGCAGCCTCGTGCCGGGAGGCCACGAGCAGTACTTC. It specifies CASSLVPGGHEQYF. This chain links TRBV11-3 with TRBJ2-7; 7 bases agree with TRBD2. The V segment lost 5 bases and the J segment 5 bases; nucleotides outside the gene matches: 9. The CDR3 has 14 amino acids. The germline CDR1 and CDR2 sequences are SGHNT and YENEEA.

The chain combines TRBV5-1 with TRBJ2-2; D remains unclear. The germline V and J ends were trimmed by 2 bases and 2 bases, with 7 bases remaining between them. In germline, CDR1 is SGHRS, CDR2 YFSETQ. The CDR3 totals 14 residues. CDR3 in DNA: TGCGCCAGCAGCTTCCCGCGAAACACCGGGGAGCTGTTTTTT. It specifies CASSFPRNTGELFF.

As regards this clone: At one of its ends the junction is not consistent with the germline gene, which may arise from a read error. The chain is built from TRBV7-6 and TRBJ2-3; 9 bases fit TRBD2. The CDR3 loop spans 15 amino acids. Germline CDR1 reads SGHVS; CDR2 reads FNYEAQ. In DNA, the CDR3 is TGTGCTAGCAGCCCAACTAGCGGGCGCACAGATACGCAGTATTTT. Translating gives CASSPTSGRTDTQYF.

This sequence joins TRBV19 and TRBJ2-7; D unresolved. The V gene's germline CDR1 is LNHDA and CDR2 SQIVND (reference sequence). The CDR3 is 14 residues long. Trimming removed 0 bases at V and 8 bases at J, with 14 bases between. The CDR3 here is CASSIDGASLQQYF. In DNA, the CDR3 is TGTGCCAGTAGTATAGATGGCGCCTCCCTACAGCAGTACTTC.

This chain links TRBV6-8 with TRBJ1-2; possibly TRBD1 for D (6 bases). The CDR3 totals 14 residues. Germline loops: CDR1 MNHGY, CDR2 SAAAGT. Trimming removed 6 bases at V and 9 bases at J, with 20 bases between. The CDR3 loop reads CASRRDPGVGSYTF. The CDR3 DNA follows: TGTGCCAGCAGAAGAGACCCAGGGGTTGGGAGCTACACCTTC.

V usage is TRBV14 and J usage is TRBJ2-1; 8 nucleotides align to TRBD2. Germline V gives CDR1 SGHDN, CDR2 FVKESK. The CDR3 runs to 16 residues. V lost 4 bases to trimming and J lost 4 bases; unmatched junction nucleotides: 9. The CDR3 region is CASSPGGGLRYNEQFF. CDR3 sequence (DNA): TGTGCCAGCAGCCCCGGGGGGGGCCTTAGATACAATGAGCAGTTCTTC.

The CDR3 nucleotides read TGCGCCAGCAGCTTGGATTTCCTCGCGGTCGGTCCTGGGAGATCTGGGGCCAACGTCCTGACTTTC. Amino acids: CASSLDFLAVGPGRSGANVLTF. The gene calls are TRBV5-1 and TRBJ2-6, with D possibly being TRBD2 (5 bases). The germline V and J ends were trimmed by 0 bases and 1 base, with 26 bases remaining between them. The CDR3 runs 22 residues. Germline V gives CDR1 SGHRS, CDR2 YFSETQ.

The genes are TRBV11-3 and TRBJ2-7; TRBD2 is a possible D gene (5 bases). This CDR3 has 14 amino acids. Trimming cost V 5 bases and J 5 bases, with 16 bases left between them. Germline CDR1 and CDR2: SGHNT and YENEEA. CDR3 residues: CASSRDPSGNEQYF. As DNA, the CDR3 is TGTGCCAGCAGCCGAGACCCGTCCGGGAACGAGCAGTACTTC.

V gene TRBV28 combines with J gene TRBJ1-2, with D uncertain. CDR1 is MDHEN and CDR2 is SYDVKM in the germline V gene. V lost 6 bases, J lost 2 bases, and 10 bases lay in between. CDR3 size: 13 residues. CDR3: CASRRSVNYGYTF. DNA of the CDR3: TGTGCCAGCAGACGCTCGGTGAACTATGGCTACACCTTC.

The gene calls are TRBV11-3 and TRBJ1-1; 9 nucleotides line up with TRBD1. This CDR3 region has 14 residues. The germline CDR1 and CDR2 sequences are SGHNT and YENEEA. Unmatched junction bases numbered 2, after V lost 5 bases and J lost 1 base. The CDR3 region is CASSQDRGNTEAFF. DNA of the CDR3: TGTGCCAGCAGCCAGGACAGGGGGAACACTGAAGCTTTCTTT.

V gene TRBV5-1 combines with J gene TRBJ1-2; TRBD1 aligns across 8 bases. The germline gives CDR1 SGHRS, CDR2 YFSETQ. Trimming at V came to 4 bases and at J to 2 bases, leaving 7 bases not matched to a gene. The length of the CDR3 is 15 residues. In DNA form, the CDR3 reads TGCGCCAGCAGCGTTACAGGGGGAAACAACTATGGCTACACCTTC. Translating it yields CASSVTGGNNYGYTF.

The genes are TRBV28 and TRBJ1-1; D uncertain. V was pared by 10 bases and J by 0 bases, with 15 bases between. This CDR3 is 14 amino acids long. Germline loops: CDR1 MDHEN, CDR2 SYDVKM. The CDR3 nucleotides are TGTGCCACCGATCCACCGACGGTGAACACTGAAGCTTTCTTT. Translating it yields CATDPPTVNTEAFF.

The J gene is TRBJ1-4, the V gene TRBV11-3; 7 positions match TRBD1. After removal of 5 bases from V and 0 bases from J, the junction contained 3 bases not matched to a gene. This CDR3 is built from 15 residues. Germline V gene lookup returns CDR1 SGHNT and CDR2 YENEEA. The DNA for the CDR3 is TGTGCCAGCAGCACGGGGACAGCAACTAATGAAAAACTGTTTTTT. This sequence encodes CASSTGTATNEKLFF.

V usage is TRBV30 and J usage is TRBJ2-2; TRBD2 agrees at 9 bases. V shed 7 bases, J shed 2 bases, and the junction held 2 bases outside the gene matches. The CDR3 loop spans 13 amino acids. Germline values: CDR1 GTSNPN, CDR2 SVGIG (reference sequence). The CDR3 sequence is CALAGANTGELFF. The CDR3 DNA reads TGTGCCTTAGCGGGGGCAAACACCGGGGAGCTGTTTTTT.

The V and J genes are TRBV5-1 and TRBJ1-2, with unresolved D. Trimming pared 0 bases from V and 3 bases from J, leaving 9 bases between. The CDR3 has 14 residues. Germline CDR1 and CDR2: SGHRS and YFSETQ. The CDR3 DNA is TGCGCCAGCAGCTTGGAGCCAGAGTACTATGGCTACACCTTC. It encodes CASSLEPEYYGYTF.

The chain couples TRBV11-3 to TRBJ1-2; 9 bases map to TRBD1. With V trimmed by 0 bases and J by 6 bases, 5 bases remained unmatched. CDR1 and CDR2 from the germline V gene are SGHNT and YENEEA. This CDR3 region has 15 residues. The CDR3 reads CASSLEARTGDGYTF. In DNA form, the CDR3 reads TGTGCCAGCAGCTTAGAAGCCAGGACAGGGGATGGCTACACCTTC.

This chain links TRBV18 with TRBJ1-1, with TRBD1 matching 7 bases. J lost 5 bases, V lost 1 base, and 10 bases had no gene match. Germline-derived CDR1 and CDR2 are KGHSH and LQKENI. CDR3 size: 16 residues. CDR3 nucleotides: TGTGCCAGCTCACCACTGGCAGGGACAGTTGGGACTGAAGCTTTCTTT. It is translated as CASSPLAGTVGTEAFF.

This rearrangement joins TRBV28 to TRBJ2-7; D uncertain. Germline V gives CDR1 MDHEN, CDR2 SYDVKM. This CDR3 is 12 amino acids long. The germline V and J ends were trimmed by 1 base and 7 bases, with 8 bases remaining between them. CDR3 protein: CASSLSPEEQYF. The CDR3 DNA is TGTGCCAGCAGTTTATCCCCCGAGGAGCAGTACTTC. Together with reference TRBV28 and TRBJ2-7, the CDR3 gives the full variable domain: DVKVTQSSRYLVKRTGEKVFLECVQDMDHENMFWYRQDPGLGLRLIYFSYDVKMKEKGDIPEGYSVSREKKERFSLILESASTNQTSMYLCASSLSPEEQYFGPGTRLTVT.